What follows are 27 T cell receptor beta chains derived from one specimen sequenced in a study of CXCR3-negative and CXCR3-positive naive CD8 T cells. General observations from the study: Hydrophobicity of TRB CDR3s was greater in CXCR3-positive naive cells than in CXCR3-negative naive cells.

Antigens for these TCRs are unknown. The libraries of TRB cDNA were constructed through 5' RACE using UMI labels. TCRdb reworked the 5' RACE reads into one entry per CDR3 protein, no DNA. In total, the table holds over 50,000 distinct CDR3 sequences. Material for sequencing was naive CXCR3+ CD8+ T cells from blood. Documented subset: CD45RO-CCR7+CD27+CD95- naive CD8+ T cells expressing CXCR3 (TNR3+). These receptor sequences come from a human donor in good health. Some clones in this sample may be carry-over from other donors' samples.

The CDR3 is CASSPGQGSGEQYF. The gene calls are TRBV12-3 or TRBV12-4 and TRBJ2-7; TCRdb's D gene call, TRBD1, goes unchecked for lack of DNA. The CDR3 totals 14 residues.

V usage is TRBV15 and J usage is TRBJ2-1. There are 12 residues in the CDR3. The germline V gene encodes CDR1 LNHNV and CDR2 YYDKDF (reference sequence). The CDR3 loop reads CATSRENNEQFF.

This CDR3 reads CASSSRGEHTGNEQFF. This sequence joins TRBV7-2 and TRBJ2-1; absent DNA, TCRdb's TRBD1 call cannot be checked. The CDR3 totals 16 residues. Germline V lookup: CDR1 SGHTA, CDR2 FQGNSA.

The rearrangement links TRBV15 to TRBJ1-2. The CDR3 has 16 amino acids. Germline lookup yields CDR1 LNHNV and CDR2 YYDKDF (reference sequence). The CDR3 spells CATSTEGRGRYYGYTF.

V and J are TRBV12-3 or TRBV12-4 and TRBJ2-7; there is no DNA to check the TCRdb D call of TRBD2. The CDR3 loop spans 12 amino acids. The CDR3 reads CASSFAGPEQYF.

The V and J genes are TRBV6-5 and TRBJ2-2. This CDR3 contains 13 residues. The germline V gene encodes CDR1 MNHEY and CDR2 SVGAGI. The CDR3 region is CASSYTVTGELFF.

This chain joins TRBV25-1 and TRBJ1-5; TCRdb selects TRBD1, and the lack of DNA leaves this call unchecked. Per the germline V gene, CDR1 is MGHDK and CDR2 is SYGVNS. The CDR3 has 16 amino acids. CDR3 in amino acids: CASSPQHYRGDQPQHF.

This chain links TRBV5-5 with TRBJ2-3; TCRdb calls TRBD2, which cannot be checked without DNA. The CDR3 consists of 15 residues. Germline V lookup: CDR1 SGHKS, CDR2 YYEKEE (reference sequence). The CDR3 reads CASSLSGISTDTQYF.

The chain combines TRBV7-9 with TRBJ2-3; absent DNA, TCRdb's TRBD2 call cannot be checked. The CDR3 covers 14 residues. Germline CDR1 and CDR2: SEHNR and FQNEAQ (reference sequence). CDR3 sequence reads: CATTSAEPTDTQYF.

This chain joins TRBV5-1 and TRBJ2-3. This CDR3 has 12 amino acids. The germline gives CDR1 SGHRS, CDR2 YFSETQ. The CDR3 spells CASSLEVDTQYF.

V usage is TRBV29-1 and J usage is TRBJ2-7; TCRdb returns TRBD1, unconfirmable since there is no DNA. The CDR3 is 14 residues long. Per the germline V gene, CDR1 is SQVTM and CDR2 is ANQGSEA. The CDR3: CSVGLSGTPYEQYF.

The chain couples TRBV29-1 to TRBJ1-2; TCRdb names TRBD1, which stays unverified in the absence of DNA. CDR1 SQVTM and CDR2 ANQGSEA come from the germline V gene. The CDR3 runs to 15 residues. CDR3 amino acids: CSAHIGTGANYGYTF. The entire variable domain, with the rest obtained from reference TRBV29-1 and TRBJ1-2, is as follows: SAVISQKPSRDICQRGTSLTIQCQVDSQVTMMFWYRQQPGQSLTLIATANQGSEATYESGFVIDKFPISRPNLTFSTLTVSNMSPEDSSIYLCSAHIGTGANYGYTFGSGTRLTVV.

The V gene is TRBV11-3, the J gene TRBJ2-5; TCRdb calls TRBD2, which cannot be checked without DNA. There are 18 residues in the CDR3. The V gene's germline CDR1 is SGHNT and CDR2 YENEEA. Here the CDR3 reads CASSLGGPGRAVQETQYF. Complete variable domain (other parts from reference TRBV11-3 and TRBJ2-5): EAGVVQSPRYKIIEKKQPVAFWCNPISGHNTLYWYLQNLGQGPELLIRYENEEAVDDSQLPKDRFSAERLKGVDSTLKIQPAELGDSAVYLCASSLGGPGRAVQETQYFGPGTRLLVL.

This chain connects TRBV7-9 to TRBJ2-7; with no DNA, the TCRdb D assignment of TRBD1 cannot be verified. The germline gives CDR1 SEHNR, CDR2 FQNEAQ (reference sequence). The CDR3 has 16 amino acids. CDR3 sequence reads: CASSLSPTGSVYEQYF.

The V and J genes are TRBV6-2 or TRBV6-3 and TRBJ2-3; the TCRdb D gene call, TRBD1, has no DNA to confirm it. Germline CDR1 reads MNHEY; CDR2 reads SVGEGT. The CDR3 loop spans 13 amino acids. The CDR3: CASSYRQGNTQYF.

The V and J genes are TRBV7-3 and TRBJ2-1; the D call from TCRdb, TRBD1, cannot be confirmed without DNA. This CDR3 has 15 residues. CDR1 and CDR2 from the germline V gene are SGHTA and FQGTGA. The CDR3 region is CASSGTGGVYNEQFF.

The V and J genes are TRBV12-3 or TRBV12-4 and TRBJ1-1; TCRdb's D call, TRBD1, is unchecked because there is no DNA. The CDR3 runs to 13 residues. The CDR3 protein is CATDPAKYERAFF.

The CDR3: CASSLDEKLFF. This chain links TRBV5-6 with TRBJ1-4. CDR3 length: 11 amino acids. CDR1 and CDR2 from the germline V gene are SGHDT and YYEEEE.

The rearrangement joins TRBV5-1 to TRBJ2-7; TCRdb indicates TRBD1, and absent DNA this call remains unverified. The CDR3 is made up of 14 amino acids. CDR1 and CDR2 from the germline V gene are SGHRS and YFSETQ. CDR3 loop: CASSLGQGNNEQYF.

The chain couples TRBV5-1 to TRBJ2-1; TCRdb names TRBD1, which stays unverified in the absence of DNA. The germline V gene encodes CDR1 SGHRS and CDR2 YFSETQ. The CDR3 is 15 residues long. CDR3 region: CASSLSWDTYNEQFF.

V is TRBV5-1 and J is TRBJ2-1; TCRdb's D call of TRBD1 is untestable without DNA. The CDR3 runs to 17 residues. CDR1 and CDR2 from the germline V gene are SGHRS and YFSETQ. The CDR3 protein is CASSSVYRDIPYNEQFF.

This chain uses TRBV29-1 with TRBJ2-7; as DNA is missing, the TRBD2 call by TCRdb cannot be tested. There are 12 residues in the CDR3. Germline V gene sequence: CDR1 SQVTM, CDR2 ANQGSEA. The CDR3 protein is CSVARGSYEQYF.

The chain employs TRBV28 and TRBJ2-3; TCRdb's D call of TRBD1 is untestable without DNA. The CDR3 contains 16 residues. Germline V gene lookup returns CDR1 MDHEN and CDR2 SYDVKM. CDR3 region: CASSNSRTGGTDTQYF.

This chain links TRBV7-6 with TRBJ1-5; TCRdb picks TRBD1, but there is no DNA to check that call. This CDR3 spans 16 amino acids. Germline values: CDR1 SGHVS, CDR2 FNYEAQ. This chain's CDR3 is CASSSGTLYSNQPQHF. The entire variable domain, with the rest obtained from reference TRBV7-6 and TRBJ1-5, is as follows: GAGVSQSPRYKVTKRGQDVALRCDPISGHVSLYWYRQALGQGPEFLTYFNYEAQQDKSGLPNDRFSAERPEGSISTLTIQRTEQRDSAMYRCASSSGTLYSNQPQHFGDGTRLSIL.

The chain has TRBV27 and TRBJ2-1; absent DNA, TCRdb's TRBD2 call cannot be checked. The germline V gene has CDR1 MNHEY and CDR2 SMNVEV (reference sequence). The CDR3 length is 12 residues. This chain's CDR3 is CASKGTRNEQFF.

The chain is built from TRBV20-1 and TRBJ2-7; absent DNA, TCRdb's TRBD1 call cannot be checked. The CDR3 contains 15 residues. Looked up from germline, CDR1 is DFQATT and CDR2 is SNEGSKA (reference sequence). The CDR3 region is CSAREELTGAYEQYF.

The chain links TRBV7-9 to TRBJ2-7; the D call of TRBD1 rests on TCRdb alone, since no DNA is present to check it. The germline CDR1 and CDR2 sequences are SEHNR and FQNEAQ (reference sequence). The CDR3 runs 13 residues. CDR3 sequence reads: CASSFGPLAEQYF.